The 30 T cell receptor beta chains given below trace back to one sample, sequenced in a study of human T cells and chemical hapten exposure. From the RACE reads, TCRdb called clonotypes with MiXCR, one entry per CDR3 protein. The sample lists about 68,000 distinct CDR3 sequences; roughly 9.8% were seen once. Time point of the sample: pre-sensitization, week 0. The treatment is: therapeutic diphenylcyclopropenone sensitization with weekly scalp DPC. The source material was whole blood, sampled in connection with sensitization to the hapten diphenylcyclopropenone (DPC). The receptors originated from a woman between 45 and 60 years old with alopecia areata. Some clones in this sample may be carry-over from other donors' samples.

This clonotype was seen ten or more times. The chain is built from TRBV4-3 and TRBJ2-7; D uncertain. Between the trimmed V and J ends, which lost 1 base and 11 bases, there was a span of 18 bases. The CDR3 consists of 14 residues. The germline gives CDR1 LGHNA, CDR2 YSLEER. In DNA, the CDR3 is TGCGCCAGCAGCCAAGGCGGCACGACCGTAAGCAAGTACTTC. This encodes CASSQGGTTVSKYF.

This clonotype was recorded a few times. The chain's CDR3 is CASSSVAGANVLTF. CDR3 bases: TGTGCCAGTAGTTCCGTCGCTGGGGCCAACGTCCTGACTTTC. This chain connects TRBV19 to TRBJ2-6; D gene unclear. This CDR3 spans 14 amino acids. Germline lookup yields CDR1 LNHDA and CDR2 SQIVND (reference sequence). The V and J ends lost 5 bases and 2 bases respectively, with 7 bases between them.

The chain recombines TRBV28 with TRBJ1-4; weak D call: TRBD1 (5 bases). CDR1 and CDR2 (germline): MDHEN, SYDVKM. This CDR3 region has 15 residues. The V end was cut by 3 bases, the J end by 5 bases, with 13 bases between. The CDR3 bases are TGTGCCAGCAGTTTTGGGTCCTCAGGGAATGAAAAACTGTTTTTT. It encodes CASSFGSSGNEKLFF.

This clonotype was observed at least ten times. The J gene is TRBJ1-6, the V gene TRBV2; D is unclear. Between the trimmed V and J ends, which lost 3 bases and 7 bases, there was a span of 10 bases. The germline V gene encodes CDR1 SNHLY and CDR2 FYNNEI. CDR3 size: 14 residues. The CDR3 DNA reads as TGTGCCAGCAGTGATAGACATTTGAATTCACCCCTCCACTTT. It encodes CASSDRHLNSPLHF.

This clonotype has a count of ten or more. The chain joins TRBV18 to TRBJ1-2, with 8 bases matching TRBD1. CDR1 KGHSH and CDR2 LQKENI come from the germline V gene. The CDR3 is made up of 22 amino acids. V shed 3 bases, J shed 2 bases, and the junction held 26 bases outside the gene matches. This CDR3 is CASSPGRPRISGQGTANYGYTF. CDR3 nucleotide sequence: TGTGCCAGCTCACCCGGTAGGCCGAGGATTTCAGGACAGGGTACGGCCAACTATGGCTACACCTTC.

Only a few counts were recorded for this clonotype. The chain couples TRBV27 to TRBJ2-3, with D perhaps being TRBD1 or TRBD2 (5 bases each). Germline V lookup: CDR1 MNHEY, CDR2 SMNVEV (reference sequence). This CDR3 is 14 amino acids long. V lost 6 bases to trimming and J lost 2 bases, with 12 bases between them. The CDR3: CASSRDGITDTQYF. CDR3 bases: TGTGCCAGCAGCCGGGACGGTATCACAGATACGCAGTATTTT.

This clonotype was recorded many times. V usage is TRBV3-1 and J usage is TRBJ1-3, with 9 bases aligning to TRBD1. V trimming: 4 bases; J trimming: 2 bases; junction bases outside the gene matches: 9. This CDR3 has 17 residues. CDR1 is LGHDT, CDR2 YNNKEL, per germline (reference sequence). The CDR3: CASSRQPGTGTGNTIYF. The CDR3 DNA follows: TGTGCCAGCAGCCGACAACCCGGGACAGGGACTGGAAACACCATATATTTT.

This clonotype has just a few counts. The chain carries TRBV30 and TRBJ1-1, with D unclear. V was trimmed by 0 bases and J by 4 bases, leaving 15 bases between them. The CDR3 contains 15 residues. Germline CDR1 GTSNPN, CDR2 SVGIG (reference sequence). The DNA for the CDR3 is TGTGCCTGGAGTGTTTCCATGGTCTGGGGCACTGAAGCTTTCTTT. Protein: CAWSVSMVWGTEAFF. Full variable domain (rest looked up from reference TRBV30 and TRBJ1-1): SQTIHQWPATLVQPVGSPLSLECTVEGTSNPNLYWYRQAAGRGLQLLFYSVGIGQISSEVPQNLSASRPQDRQFILSSKKLLLSDSGFYLCAWSVSMVWGTEAFFGQGTRLTVV.

The CDR3 DNA reads TGTGCCAGCAGCCAATTACGGCAGGGGGGGCATGGCTACACCTTC. This sequence encodes CASSQLRQGGHGYTF. The chain carries TRBV3-1 and TRBJ1-2; 7 bases match TRBD1. With 2 bases clipped from V and 6 bases from J, the junction kept 9 bases outside the gene matches. CDR1 LGHDT and CDR2 YNNKEL come from the germline V gene (reference sequence). The CDR3 is 15 residues long.

Many counts were recorded for this clonotype. The V and J genes are TRBV6-2 or TRBV6-3 and TRBJ2-1; 8 nucleotides align to TRBD1. The CDR3 is made up of 15 amino acids. Germline trimming cut 5 bases from V and 2 bases from J; bases unmatched to any gene: 5. The germline gives CDR1 MNHEY, CDR2 SVGEGT. CDR3 amino acids: CASSLGQGTYNEQFF. CDR3 DNA: TGTGCCAGCAGTCTCGGACAGGGAACCTACAATGAGCAGTTCTTC.

V and J are TRBV28 and TRBJ2-3, with 9 positions matching TRBD2. Per germline, CDR1 MDHEN and CDR2 SYDVKM. After removal of 8 bases from V and 0 bases from J, the junction contained 12 bases not matched to a gene. The CDR3 loop spans 17 amino acids. The CDR3 sequence: CASWSSGRPPSTDTQYF. In DNA, the CDR3 is TGTGCCAGCTGGTCCAGCGGGAGGCCGCCTAGCACAGATACGCAGTATTTT.

This clonotype has ten or more counts. The rearrangement links TRBV5-1 to TRBJ1-2, with 8 nucleotides matching TRBD1. The CDR3 consists of 15 residues. Germline loops: CDR1 SGHRS, CDR2 YFSETQ. After removal of 2 bases from V and 8 bases from J, the junction contained 11 bases not matched to a gene. CDR3 DNA sequence: TGCGCCAGCAGCTTCGAGACAGGGGCGTTAAGGGGCTACACCTTC. It specifies CASSFETGALRGYTF. Full variable domain (remainder filled in from reference TRBV5-1 and TRBJ1-2): KAGVTQTPRYLIKTRGQQVTLSCSPISGHRSVSWYQQTPGQGLQFLFEYFSETQRNKGNFPGRFSGRQFSNSRSEMNVSTLELGDSALYLCASSFETGALRGYTFGSGTRLTVV.

There are a few counts of this clonotype. The chain combines TRBV28 with TRBJ2-1, with 8 bases matching TRBD2. Trimming at V came to 5 bases and at J to 0 bases, leaving 6 bases not matched to a gene. There are 16 residues in the CDR3. CDR1 is MDHEN, CDR2 SYDVKM, per germline. CDR3 nucleotides: TGTGCCAGCAGTATTAGCGGGGCCGTCTCCTACAATGAGCAGTTCTTC. Its protein is CASSISGAVSYNEQFF.

This clonotype was counted a few times. The rearrangement links TRBV20-1 to TRBJ2-7, with TRBD2 identical over 12 bases. The CDR3 has 16 amino acids. Germline lookup yields CDR1 DFQATT and CDR2 SNEGSKA (reference sequence). The ends lost 4 bases at V and 3 bases at J; junction bases unmatched: 10. Written as DNA, the CDR3 is TGCAGTGCTATCTCTCTACTAGCGGGAGGATTCTACGAGCAGTACTTC. It specifies CSAISLLAGGFYEQYF.

The rearrangement joins TRBV29-1 to TRBJ1-1; possibly TRBD1 for D (5 bases). The CDR3 contains 12 residues. V was trimmed by 6 bases and J by 1 base, leaving 9 bases between them. Germline V lookup: CDR1 SQVTM, CDR2 ANQGSEA. Here the CDR3 reads CSVRVSNTEAFF. The CDR3 bases are TGCAGCGTCAGGGTATCGAACACTGAAGCTTTCTTT.

The count of this clonotype is one. The chain employs TRBV9 and TRBJ2-1; D is possibly TRBD1 (6 bases). The CDR3 runs to 15 residues. Looked up from germline, CDR1 is SGDLS and CDR2 is YYNGEE. The V and J ends lost 3 bases and 9 bases respectively, with 19 bases between them. The CDR3 protein is CASSAHGAGAAEQFF. The CDR3 DNA is TGTGCCAGCAGCGCCCACGGCGCAGGGGCGGCTGAGCAGTTCTTC.

This clonotype has a count of ten or more. The V call is TRBV6-2 or TRBV6-3, the J call TRBJ2-7, with TRBD1 as a possible D gene (6 bases). The V and J ends lost 7 bases and 4 bases respectively, with 29 bases between them. Germline V gene sequence: CDR1 MNHEY, CDR2 SVGEGT. The CDR3 loop spans 18 amino acids. Here the CDR3 DNA reads TGTGCCAGCATGAGCGCGGCTGCAAGACAGGCCGGTTGGTACGAGCAGTACTTC. It translates to CASMSAAARQAGWYEQYF.

This clonotype has just one count. This chain connects TRBV6-6 to TRBJ2-1; D is perhaps TRBD2 (7 bases). There are 16 residues in the CDR3. Germline CDR1 is MNHNY and CDR2 is SVGAGI (reference sequence). Between the trimmed V and J ends, which lost 2 bases and 0 bases, there was a span of 11 bases. CDR3 residues: CASSYGGASSYNEQFF. DNA of the CDR3: TGTGCCAGCAGTTACGGGGGGGCGAGCTCCTACAATGAGCAGTTCTTC.

This clonotype was counted many times. J is TRBJ1-1 and V is TRBV18; D is undetermined. The CDR3 is made up of 14 amino acids. Trimming took 1 base from V and 1 from J, leaving 7 bases between them. CDR1 KGHSH and CDR2 LQKENI come from the germline V gene. DNA for the CDR3: TGTGCCAGCTCACCACGCAGGTCGAACACTGAAGCTTTCTTT. It codes for CASSPRRSNTEAFF. Full variable domain (rest looked up from reference TRBV18 and TRBJ1-1): NAGVMQNPRHLVRRRGQEARLRCSPMKGHSHVYWYRQLPEEGLKFMVYLQKENIIDESGMPKERFSAEFPKEGPSILRIQQVVRGDSAAYFCASSPRRSNTEAFFGQGTRLTVV.

This clonotype was counted ten times or more. This chain uses TRBV7-2 with TRBJ2-2, with D possibly TRBD1 on 5 matching bases. CDR3 length equals 16 residues. V lost 0 bases and J lost 3, with 11 bases in between. The germline gives CDR1 SGHTA, CDR2 FQGNSA. The CDR3 is CASSLALPRDTGELFF. The CDR3 DNA sequence: TGTGCCAGCAGCTTAGCCCTCCCCAGGGACACCGGGGAGCTGTTTTTT.

This clonotype was detected only a few times. The chain recombines TRBV9 with TRBJ2-3; TRBD1 or TRBD2 may be the D gene (6 bases each). Trimming shortened V by 0 bases and J by 0 bases, and 11 bases separated the two germline ends. CDR3 length: 16 amino acids. CDR1 and CDR2 (germline): SGDLS, YYNGEE. The CDR3 DNA follows: TGTGCCAGCAGCGTAGAAGGGGGGCGCAGCACAGATACGCAGTATTTT. Protein: CASSVEGGRSTDTQYF.

This clonotype showed up just once. V is TRBV19 and J is TRBJ2-2; D unclear. The germline V and J ends were trimmed by 6 bases and 7 bases, with 6 bases remaining between them. CDR1 is LNHDA and CDR2 is SQIVND in the germline V gene (reference sequence). The CDR3 totals 11 residues. CDR3 sequence (DNA): TGTGCCAGTAGGATTCACGGGGAGCTGTTTTTT. Translating gives CASRIHGELFF. The variable domain in full, with the rest retrieved from reference TRBV19 and TRBJ2-2, is DGGITQSPKYLFRKEGQNVTLSCEQNLNHDAMYWYRQDPGQGLRLIYYSQIVNDFQKGDIAEGYSVSREKKESFPLTVTSAQKNPTAFYLCASRIHGELFFGEGSRLTVL.

Details on this clonotype: A read error may be the cause here, since a much bigger clone is one base away. V and J are TRBV5-1 and TRBJ1-1; tentative D call: TRBD1 (6 bases). Germline CDR1 SGHRS, CDR2 YFSETQ. CDR3 length equals 14 residues. Here the CDR3 DNA reads TGCGTCAGCGGACCAGGGGTCATGAACACTGAAGCTTTCTTT. This codes for CVSGPGVMNTEAFF.

V and J are TRBV3-1 and TRBJ2-7; D is unresolved. Deletions cut 1 base from V and 3 bases from J, with 10 bases between. Germline CDR1 and CDR2: LGHDT and YNNKEL (reference sequence). The CDR3 runs to 14 residues. Here the CDR3 DNA reads TGTGCCAGCAGCCAAGTCCGAGCGAGCTACGAGCAGTACTTC. This sequence encodes CASSQVRASYEQYF.

Comment on this clonotype: A much larger clone sits a single nucleotide away, making a read error possible. The V and J genes are TRBV11-2 and TRBJ2-2; D is perhaps TRBD1 or TRBD2 (5 bases each). This CDR3 is 15 amino acids long. Germline V gives CDR1 SGHAT, CDR2 FQNNGV. Here the CDR3 DNA reads TGTGCCAGCAGCTTTCTTGCAGGGTCAACCGGGAAGCTGTTTTTT. Protein product: CASSFLAGSTGKLFF.

This clonotype was observed once. V gene TRBV10-2 combines with J gene TRBJ1-4; D not resolved. Germline V gene sequence: CDR1 WSHSY, CDR2 SAAADI. The CDR3 spans 13 residues. Trimming removed 5 bases at V and 10 bases at J, with 14 bases between. This CDR3 reads CASSLVRMGKLFF. CDR3 DNA: TGCGCCAGCAGTCTCGTTCGGATGGGAAAACTGTTTTTT.

This clonotype appeared many times. The rearrangement links TRBV12-3 or TRBV12-4 to TRBJ2-5; TRBD1 matches at 9 bases. This CDR3 is 15 amino acids long. Trimming cost V 6 bases and J 2 bases; bases outside gene matches: 7. The CDR3 loop is CASSRQGGIQETQYF. The CDR3 nucleotides are TGTGCCAGCAGCCGACAGGGGGGAATTCAAGAGACCCAGTACTTC.

The chain has TRBV28 and TRBJ1-1; 8 bases match TRBD1. Trimming took 6 bases from V and 9 from J; bases not matched to a gene: 18. The germline CDR1 and CDR2 sequences are MDHEN and SYDVKM. The CDR3 loop spans 16 amino acids. CDR3 DNA: TGTGCCAGCAGACTCGAGGGACAGGATTTCAATAGGAAAGCTTTCTTT. Translating gives CASRLEGQDFNRKAFF.

This clonotype was detected many times. The chain couples TRBV30 to TRBJ2-7; 8 bases line up with TRBD1. Germline values: CDR1 GTSNPN, CDR2 SVGIG (reference sequence). V shed 0 bases, J shed 1 base, and the junction held 8 bases outside the gene matches. This CDR3 is built from 16 residues. Here the CDR3 DNA reads TGTGCCTGGAGTGTAACCCGGACAGGGTGGTCCTACGAGCAGTACTTC. It is translated as CAWSVTRTGWSYEQYF.

J is TRBJ2-5 and V is TRBV28; D remains unclear. This CDR3 region has 12 residues. The germline gives CDR1 MDHEN, CDR2 SYDVKM. The V and J ends lost 5 bases and 1 base respectively, with 5 bases between them. DNA of the CDR3: TGTGCCAGCAGTATACTCCAAGAGACCCAGTACTTC. Translation gives CASSILQETQYF.